The rows below give T cell receptor beta chains drawn from one sample of a study of siplizumab effects on memory and regulatory T cells. The method was immunoSEQ multiplex PCR; TCRdb's version includes in-frame clones alone and lacks a portion of them. The repertoire consists of tens of thousands of clones, with around 90% occurring once and the leading ten covering over 1.5%. Sequences were obtained from Tregs sorted from blood. These receptors originate from a human donor in good health. CDR3s include the opening cysteine and the closing phenylalanine or tryptophan.

j_gene: TRBJ2-7; len: 16; v_gene: TRBV10-1; CDR3aa: CASTGLAGGPHYEQYF
j_gene: TRBJ2-3; len: 13; v_gene: TRBV6-1; CDR3aa: CAMQDTNTDTQYF
j_gene: TRBJ2-7; len: 15; v_gene: TRBV13; CDR3aa: CASRGQRLGIYEQYF
j_gene: TRBJ2-7; len: 16; v_gene: TRBV7-2; CDR3aa: CASSLLRTGRSYEQYF
j_gene: TRBJ2-7; len: 15; v_gene: TRBV7-6; CDR3aa: CASSSTSGRLYEQYF
j_gene: TRBJ1-2; len: 13; v_gene: TRBV5-4; CDR3aa: CASSADWEADYTF
j_gene: TRBJ1-1; len: 15; v_gene: TRBV27; CDR3aa: CASSRAGLLNTEAFF
j_gene: TRBJ1-2; len: 12; v_gene: TRBV9; CDR3aa: CASSRGGDGYTF
j_gene: TRBJ2-3; len: 15; v_gene: TRBV19; CDR3aa: CASSIDTAGTDTQYF
j_gene: -; len: 14; v_gene: TRBV19; CDR3aa: CASKPGGRTYEQYF
j_gene: TRBJ2-2; len: 13; v_gene: TRBV7-2; CDR3aa: CASSRMMSGELFF
j_gene: TRBJ1-1; len: 14; v_gene: TRBV5-4; CDR3aa: CASSLEGGAAEAFF
j_gene: TRBJ2-1; len: 15; v_gene: TRBV29-1; CDR3aa: CSVEAGDRNYNEQFF
j_gene: TRBJ1-1; len: 14; v_gene: TRBV29-1; CDR3aa: CSVVSRGGTSEAFF
j_gene: TRBJ2-2; len: 15; v_gene: TRBV7-9; CDR3aa: CASSLETGNTGELFF
j_gene: TRBJ1-2; len: 16; v_gene: TRBV19; CDR3aa: CASSIDLAGENYGYTF
j_gene: TRBJ1-4; len: 14; v_gene: TRBV30; CDR3aa: CAWSVTRRFGKLFF
j_gene: TRBJ1-6; len: 16; v_gene: TRBV28; CDR3aa: CASTFLPTPEGSPLHF
j_gene: TRBJ1-5; len: 18; v_gene: TRBV5-5; CDR3aa: CASSLAPGTGVSNQPQHF
j_gene: TRBJ1-5; len: 13; v_gene: TRBV30; CDR3aa: CAWSRQVDQPQHF
j_gene: TRBJ2-5; len: 13; v_gene: TRBV19; CDR3aa: CATQSRAAETQYF
j_gene: TRBJ2-5; len: 16; v_gene: TRBV30; CDR3aa: CAWSPGLAGPTETQYF